This TCR beta chain was recorded in a study of blood T cell repertoires in COVID-19. Background on the study: There were acute and convalescent COVID-19 samples, and they came from the United States, Italy and Spain. Sources were T cells, B-cell-depleted T cells, or PBMCs; the material itself was cDNA or gDNA.

Per the authors' pipeline: Scientists estimated how many nucleated cells there were by amplifying reference gene primers. Measured with immunoSEQ multiplex PCR; TCRdb has only the in-frame clones, and not every one. V, J and clone size are those of that table, while D and trimming were read from the DNA. Here the sample spans 50,000 to 65,000 clones, approximately 89% being singletons. CDR1 is MNHEY, CDR2 SVGEGT, per germline. The V gene lost 2 bases and the J gene lost 4 bases, with 9 bases spanning the gap. The CDR3 totals 13 residues. This chain joins TRBV6-2 or TRBV6-3 and TRBJ2-7; the D gene is possibly TRBD1 (5 bases). Sequencing was done on a sample of peripheral blood. The source of this sequence is a man aged 55 to 70 with active COVID-19. The CDR3 sequence is CASSYGKGYEQYF. The CDR3 DNA reads as TGTGCCAGCAGTTACGGGAAGGGGTACGAGCAGTACTTC.